The clone carrying this T cell receptor (beta chain) was seen more than once but under ten times. The record originates from a study of blood T cell repertoires in COVID-19. Study background: The cDNA or gDNA used as material had been derived from T cells, B-cell-depleted T cells, or PBMCs.

The protocol was immunoSEQ multiplex PCR, while the TCRdb copy is restricted to in-frame clones and leaves out a portion. The sample includes approximately 110,000 clones, around 76% of them seen just once. CDR3 length: 11 amino acids. The ends were cut back, 6 bases at V and 9 bases at J, with 9 bases in the middle. The origin of this receptor is a man at least 80 years old with COVID-19, enrolled during active disease. Material for sequencing was peripheral blood. The V gene is TRBV12-3 or TRBV12-4, the J gene TRBJ2-1; D is unclear. This chain's CDR3 is CASSLTSEQFF. CDR3 in DNA: TGTGCCAGCAGCCTAACGAGTGAGCAGTTCTTC.